Listed here is a single T cell receptor (beta chain). This record comes from a study of blood T cell repertoires in COVID-19. At the level of the study: Acute-phase and convalescent COVID-19 samples originated in the United States, Italy and Spain. T cells, B-cell-depleted T cells, or PBMCs supplied cDNA or gDNA.

Study processing details: Amplification of reference gene primers provided the estimated nucleated cell counts. Repertoires were generated with immunoSEQ multiplex PCR, while TCRdb's copy carries only in-frame clones and drops some. V and J calls and clone size are as listed in that table; D and trimming were resolved from the DNA. The sample lists approximately 90,000 clones; about 86% were seen once. In germline, CDR1 is SGHRS, CDR2 YFSETQ. Germline trimming cut 4 bases from V and 1 base from J; bases unmatched to any gene: 6. CDR3 length: 15 amino acids. Material for sequencing was peripheral blood. This rearrangement joins TRBV5-1 to TRBJ2-5; 8 bases are a match to TRBD2. The receptor's source is a woman older than 75 with acute or convalescent COVID-19. In DNA form, the CDR3 reads TGCGCCAGCAGCCTACTAGCGGTTCCCCAAGAGACCCAGTACTTC. Amino acid sequence: CASSLLAVPQETQYF. The variable domain in full, with the rest retrieved from reference TRBV5-1 and TRBJ2-5, is KAGVTQTPRYLIKTRGQQVTLSCSPISGHRSVSWYQQTPGQGLQFLFEYFSETQRNKGNFPGRFSGRQFSNSRSEMNVSTLELGDSALYLCASSLLAVPQETQYFGPGTRLLVL.